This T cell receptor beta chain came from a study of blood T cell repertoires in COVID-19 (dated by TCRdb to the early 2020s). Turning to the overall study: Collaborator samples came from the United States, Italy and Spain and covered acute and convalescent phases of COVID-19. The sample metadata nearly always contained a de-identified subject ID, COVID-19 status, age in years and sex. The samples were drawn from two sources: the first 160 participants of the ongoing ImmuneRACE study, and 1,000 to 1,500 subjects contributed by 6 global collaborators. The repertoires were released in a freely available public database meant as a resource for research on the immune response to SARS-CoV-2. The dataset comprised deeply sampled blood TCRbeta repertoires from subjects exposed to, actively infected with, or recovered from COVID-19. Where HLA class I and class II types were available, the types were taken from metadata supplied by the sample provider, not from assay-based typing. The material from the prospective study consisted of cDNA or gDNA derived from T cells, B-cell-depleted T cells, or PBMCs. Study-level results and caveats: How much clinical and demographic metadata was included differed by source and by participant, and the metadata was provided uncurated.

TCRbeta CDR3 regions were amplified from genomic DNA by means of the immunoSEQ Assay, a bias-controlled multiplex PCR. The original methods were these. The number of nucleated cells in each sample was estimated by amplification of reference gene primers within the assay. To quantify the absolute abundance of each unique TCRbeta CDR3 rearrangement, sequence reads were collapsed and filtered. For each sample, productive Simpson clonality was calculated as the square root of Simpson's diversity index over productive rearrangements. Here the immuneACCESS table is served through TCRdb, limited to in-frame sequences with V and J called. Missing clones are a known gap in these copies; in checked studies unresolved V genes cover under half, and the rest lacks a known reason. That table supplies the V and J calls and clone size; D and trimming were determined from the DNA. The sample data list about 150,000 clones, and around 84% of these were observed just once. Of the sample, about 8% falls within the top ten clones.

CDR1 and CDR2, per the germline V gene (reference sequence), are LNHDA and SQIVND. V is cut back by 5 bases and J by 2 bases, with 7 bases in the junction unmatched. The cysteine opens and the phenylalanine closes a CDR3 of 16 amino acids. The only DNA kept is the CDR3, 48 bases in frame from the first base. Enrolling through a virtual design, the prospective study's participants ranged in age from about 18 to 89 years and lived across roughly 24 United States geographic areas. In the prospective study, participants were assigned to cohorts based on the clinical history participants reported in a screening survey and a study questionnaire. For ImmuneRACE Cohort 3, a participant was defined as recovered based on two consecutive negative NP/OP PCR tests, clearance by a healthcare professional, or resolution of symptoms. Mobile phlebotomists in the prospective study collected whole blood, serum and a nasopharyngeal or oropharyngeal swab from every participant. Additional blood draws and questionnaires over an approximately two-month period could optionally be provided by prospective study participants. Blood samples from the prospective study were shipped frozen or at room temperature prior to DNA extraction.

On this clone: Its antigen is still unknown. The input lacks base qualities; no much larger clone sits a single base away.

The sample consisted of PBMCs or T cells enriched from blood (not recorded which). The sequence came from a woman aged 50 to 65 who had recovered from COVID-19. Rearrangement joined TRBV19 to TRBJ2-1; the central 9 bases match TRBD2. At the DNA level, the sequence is TGTGCCAGTAGTTTGCTAGCGGGGACCCCCTACAATGAGCAGTTCTTC. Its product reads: CASSLLAGTPYNEQFF. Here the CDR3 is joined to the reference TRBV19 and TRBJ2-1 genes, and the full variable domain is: DGGITQSPKYLFRKEGQNVTLSCEQNLNHDAMYWYRQDPGQGLRLIYYSQIVNDFQKGDIAEGYSVSREKKESFPLTVTSAQKNPTAFYLCASSLLAGTPYNEQFFGPGTRLTVL.